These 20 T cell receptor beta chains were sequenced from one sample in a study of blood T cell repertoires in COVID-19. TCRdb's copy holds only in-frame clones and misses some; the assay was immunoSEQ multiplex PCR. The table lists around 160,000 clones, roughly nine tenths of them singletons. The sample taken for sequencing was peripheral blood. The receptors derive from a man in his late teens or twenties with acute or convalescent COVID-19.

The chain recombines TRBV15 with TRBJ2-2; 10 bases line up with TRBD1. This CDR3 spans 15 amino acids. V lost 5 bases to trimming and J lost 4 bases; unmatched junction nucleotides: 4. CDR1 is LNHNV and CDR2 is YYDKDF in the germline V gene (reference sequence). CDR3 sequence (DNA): TGTGCCACCAGCTTCCGGACAGGGGGCACCGGGGAGCTGTTTTTT. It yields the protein CATSFRTGGTGELFF.

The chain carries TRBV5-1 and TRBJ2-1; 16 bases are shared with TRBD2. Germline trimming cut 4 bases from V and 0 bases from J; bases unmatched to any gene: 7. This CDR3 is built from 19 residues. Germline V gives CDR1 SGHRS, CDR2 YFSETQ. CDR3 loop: CASSAGLAGGTNSYNEQFF. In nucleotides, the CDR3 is TGCGCCAGCAGCGCGGGACTAGCGGGGGGGACTAACTCCTACAATGAGCAGTTCTTC.

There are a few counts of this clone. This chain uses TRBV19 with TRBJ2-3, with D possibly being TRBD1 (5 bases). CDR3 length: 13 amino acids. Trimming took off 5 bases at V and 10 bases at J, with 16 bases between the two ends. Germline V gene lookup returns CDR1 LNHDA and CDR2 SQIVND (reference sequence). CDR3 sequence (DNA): TGTGCCAGTAGTGGGCAGGGAAAAATTGCGCAGTATTTT. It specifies CASSGQGKIAQYF.

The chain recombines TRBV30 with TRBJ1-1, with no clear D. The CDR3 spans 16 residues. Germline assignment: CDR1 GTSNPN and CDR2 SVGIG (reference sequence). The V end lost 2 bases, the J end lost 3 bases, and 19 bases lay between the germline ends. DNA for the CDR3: TGTGCCTGGAGTCCCCCGGTTGGCAGCCAGGACACTGAAGCTTTCTTT. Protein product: CAWSPPVGSQDTEAFF. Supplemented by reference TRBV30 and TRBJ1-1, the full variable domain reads SQTIHQWPATLVQPVGSPLSLECTVEGTSNPNLYWYRQAAGRGLQLLFYSVGIGQISSEVPQNLSASRPQDRQFILSSKKLLLSDSGFYLCAWSPPVGSQDTEAFFGQGTRLTVV.

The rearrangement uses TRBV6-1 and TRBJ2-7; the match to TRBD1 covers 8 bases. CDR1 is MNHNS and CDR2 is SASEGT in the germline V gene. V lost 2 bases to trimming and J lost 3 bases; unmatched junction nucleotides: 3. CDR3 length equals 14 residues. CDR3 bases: TGTGCCAGCAGTGAAACGGACAGGGTCTACGAGCAGTACGTC. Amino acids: CASSETDRVYEQYV.

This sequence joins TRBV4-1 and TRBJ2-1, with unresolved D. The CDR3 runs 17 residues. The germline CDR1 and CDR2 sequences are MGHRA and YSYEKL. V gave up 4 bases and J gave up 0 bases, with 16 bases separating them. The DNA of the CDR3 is TGCGCCAGCAGCCTCGAGGTAACTATAAGCTCCTACAATGAGCAGTTCTTC. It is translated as CASSLEVTISSYNEQFF.

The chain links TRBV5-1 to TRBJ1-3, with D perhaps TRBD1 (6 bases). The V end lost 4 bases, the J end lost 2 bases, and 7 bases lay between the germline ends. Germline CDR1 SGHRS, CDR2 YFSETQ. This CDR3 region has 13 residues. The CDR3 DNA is TGCGCCAGCAGCCGGACAGCTGGAAACACCATATATTTT. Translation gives CASSRTAGNTIYF.

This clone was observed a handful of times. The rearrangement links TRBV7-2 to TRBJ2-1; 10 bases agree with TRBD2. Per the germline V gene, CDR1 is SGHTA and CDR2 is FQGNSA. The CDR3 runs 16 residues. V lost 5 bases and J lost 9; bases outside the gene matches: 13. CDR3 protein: CASSAQLAGAKGEQFF. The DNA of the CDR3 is TGTGCCAGCAGCGCCCAGCTAGCGGGGGCTAAAGGTGAGCAGTTCTTC.

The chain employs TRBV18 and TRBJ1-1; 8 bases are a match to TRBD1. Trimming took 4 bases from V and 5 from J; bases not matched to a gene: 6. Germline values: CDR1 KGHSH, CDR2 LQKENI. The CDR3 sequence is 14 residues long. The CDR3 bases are TGTGCCAGCTCACTATGGACAGGGAGAACTGAAGCTTTCTTT. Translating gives CASSLWTGRTEAFF.

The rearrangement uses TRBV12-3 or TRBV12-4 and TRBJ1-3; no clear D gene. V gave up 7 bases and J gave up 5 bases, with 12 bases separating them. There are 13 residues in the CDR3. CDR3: CASTLLPRNTIYF. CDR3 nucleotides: TGTGCCAGCACCCTCCTACCCCGAAACACCATATATTTT.

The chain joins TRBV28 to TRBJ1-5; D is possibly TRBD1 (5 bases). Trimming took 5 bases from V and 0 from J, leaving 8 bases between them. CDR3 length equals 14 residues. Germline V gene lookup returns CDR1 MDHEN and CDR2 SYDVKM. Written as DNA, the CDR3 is TGTGCCAGCAGTGACCAGGGTAGCAATCAGCCCCAGCATTTT. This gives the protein CASSDQGSNQPQHF.

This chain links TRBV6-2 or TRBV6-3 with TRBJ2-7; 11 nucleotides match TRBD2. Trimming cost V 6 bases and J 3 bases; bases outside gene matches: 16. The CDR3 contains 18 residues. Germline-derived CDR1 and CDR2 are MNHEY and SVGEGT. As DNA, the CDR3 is TGTGCCAGCAGCTTCGACCCGACCGGGACTAGCGGTGGCTACGAGCAGTACTTC. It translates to CASSFDPTGTSGGYEQYF.

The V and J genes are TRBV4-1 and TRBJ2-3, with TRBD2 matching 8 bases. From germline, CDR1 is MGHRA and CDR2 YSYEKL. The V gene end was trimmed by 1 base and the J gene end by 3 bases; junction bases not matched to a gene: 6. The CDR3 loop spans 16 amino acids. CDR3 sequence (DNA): TGCGCCAGCAGCCAAGTCGGGGCTAGCGGGACAGATACGCAGTATTTT. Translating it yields CASSQVGASGTDTQYF.

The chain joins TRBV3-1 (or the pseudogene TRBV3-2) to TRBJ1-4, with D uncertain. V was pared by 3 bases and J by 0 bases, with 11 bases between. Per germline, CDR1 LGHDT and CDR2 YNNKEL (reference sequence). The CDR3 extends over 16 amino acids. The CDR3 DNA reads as TGTGCCAGCAGCCAGTGGAGGATAGCAACTAATGAAAAACTGTTTTTT. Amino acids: CASSQWRIATNEKLFF.

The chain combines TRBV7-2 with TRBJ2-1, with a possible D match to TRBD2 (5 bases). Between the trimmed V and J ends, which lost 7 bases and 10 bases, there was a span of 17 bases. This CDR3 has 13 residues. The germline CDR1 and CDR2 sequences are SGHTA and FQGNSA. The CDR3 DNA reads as TGTGCCAGCACCCTTGGGTTTAGCGAGGAGCAGTTCTTC. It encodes CASTLGFSEEQFF.

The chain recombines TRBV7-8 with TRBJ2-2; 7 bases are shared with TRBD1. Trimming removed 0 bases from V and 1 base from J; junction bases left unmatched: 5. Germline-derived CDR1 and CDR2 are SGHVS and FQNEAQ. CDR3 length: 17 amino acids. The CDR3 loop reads CASSLAYRGQNTGELFF. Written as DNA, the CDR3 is TGTGCCAGCAGCTTAGCTTACAGGGGACAGAACACCGGGGAGCTGTTTTTT.

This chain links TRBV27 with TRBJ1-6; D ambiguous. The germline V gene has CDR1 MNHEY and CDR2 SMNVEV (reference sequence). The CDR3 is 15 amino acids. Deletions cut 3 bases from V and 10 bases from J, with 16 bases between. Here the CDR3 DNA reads TGTGCCAGCAGTTTCGGGTTCGGACTAGACTCACCCCTCCACTTT. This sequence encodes CASSFGFGLDSPLHF.

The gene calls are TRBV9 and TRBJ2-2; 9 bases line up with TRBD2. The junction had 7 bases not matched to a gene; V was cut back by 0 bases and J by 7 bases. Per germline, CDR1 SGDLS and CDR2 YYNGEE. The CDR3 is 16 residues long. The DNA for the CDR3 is TGTGCCAGCAGCGTAGGACTAGCGGAGGTCGTCGGGGAGCTGTTTTTT. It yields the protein CASSVGLAEVVGELFF.

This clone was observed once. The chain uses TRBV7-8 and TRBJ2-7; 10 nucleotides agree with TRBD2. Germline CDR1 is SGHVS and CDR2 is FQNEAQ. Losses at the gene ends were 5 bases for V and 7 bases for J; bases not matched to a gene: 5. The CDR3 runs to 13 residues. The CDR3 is CASSPGLADEQYF. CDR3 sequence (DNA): TGTGCCAGCAGCCCTGGACTAGCGGATGAGCAGTACTTC.

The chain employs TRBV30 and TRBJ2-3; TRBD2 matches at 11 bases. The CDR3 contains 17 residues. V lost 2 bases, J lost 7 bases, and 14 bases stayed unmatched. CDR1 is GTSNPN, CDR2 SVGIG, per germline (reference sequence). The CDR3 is CAWSHSGLVAGGNTQYF. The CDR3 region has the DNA TGTGCCTGGAGTCATTCGGGCTTGGTAGCGGGGGGGAATACGCAGTATTTT.